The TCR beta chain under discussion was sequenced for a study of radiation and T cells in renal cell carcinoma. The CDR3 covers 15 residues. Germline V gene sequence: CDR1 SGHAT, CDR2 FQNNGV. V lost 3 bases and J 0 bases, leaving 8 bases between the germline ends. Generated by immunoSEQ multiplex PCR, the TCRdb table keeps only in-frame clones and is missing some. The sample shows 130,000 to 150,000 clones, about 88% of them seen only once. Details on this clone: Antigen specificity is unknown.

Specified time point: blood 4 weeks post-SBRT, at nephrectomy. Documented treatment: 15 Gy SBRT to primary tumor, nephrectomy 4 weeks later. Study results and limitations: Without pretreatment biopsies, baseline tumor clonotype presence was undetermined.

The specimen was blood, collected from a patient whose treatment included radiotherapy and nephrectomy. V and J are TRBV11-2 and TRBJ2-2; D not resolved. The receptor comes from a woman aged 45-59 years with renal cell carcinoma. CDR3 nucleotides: TGTGCCAGCAGCTTTTTACAGACGAACACCGGGGAGCTGTTTTTT. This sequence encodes CASSFLQTNTGELFF.